This T cell receptor beta chain is from a study of T-cell reconstitution after alpha-beta-depleted transplantation in children. The length of the CDR3 is 15 residues. The V and J ends lost 2 bases and 5 bases respectively, with 16 bases between them. CDR1 SGHTA and CDR2 FQGNSA come from the germline V gene. A few counts support this clonotype. Preparation of the TCRbeta library was carried out with unique molecular identifiers. TCRdb re-analysed the PCR reads in MiXCR, keeping a single row per CDR3 protein. The sample lists roughly 100,000 distinct CDR3 sequences; about 8% were seen once. V and J are TRBV7-2 and TRBJ2-7; the D gene could be TRBD1 or TRBD2 (5 bases each). The receptor's source is a human donor who donated a stem cell graft to a child with congenital amegakaryocytic thrombocytopenia. Material: PBMCs from the stem cell graft donor, obtained from the stem cell graft. The CDR3 DNA sequence: TGTGCCAGCAGCTTATATACTAGGGGTCGGGACGAGCAGTACTTC. Protein product: CASSLYTRGRDEQYF.